The 19 T cell receptor beta chains below come from one sample, sequenced in a study of a mutant IDH1 vaccine in newly diagnosed glioma. These receptors lack a known antigen. TCRdb's copy holds only in-frame clones and misses some; the assay was immunoSEQ multiplex PCR. Of about 68,000 clones in the sample, 84% are singletons; the top ten hold more than 10%. Time point of the sample: week 35, safety follow-up. In every dose of vaccine, 300 ug of mutant IDH1 20-mer peptide was given alongside topical imiquimod. The source was PBMCs, collected from a glioma patient whose treatment included an IDH1 peptide vaccine. These receptors were collected from a man between 18 and 29 years old with glioma.

The gene calls are TRBV5-1 and TRBJ1-4; 7 nucleotides match TRBD1. CDR3 length: 16 residues. Germline CDR1 and CDR2: SGHRS and YFSETQ. V was pared by 4 bases and J by 0 bases, with 6 bases of the junction left unmatched. CDR3 protein: CASSAHRGPTNEKLFF. The DNA for the CDR3 is TGCGCCAGCAGCGCTCACAGGGGACCAACTAATGAAAAACTGTTTTTT.

CDR3 loop: CASNPDRGNQPQHF. The CDR3 nucleotides are TGTGCCAGCAACCCTGACAGGGGAAATCAGCCCCAGCATTTT. This rearrangement joins TRBV2 to TRBJ1-5; 8 nucleotides line up with TRBD1. The V gene's germline CDR1 is SNHLY and CDR2 FYNNEI. V gave up 7 bases and J gave up 4 bases; unmatched junction bases: 6. The CDR3 extends over 14 amino acids. Based on the CDR3 plus reference TRBV2 and TRBJ1-5, the full variable domain is EPEVTQTPSHQVTQMGQEVILRCVPISNHLYFYWYRQILGQKVEFLVSFYNNEISEKSEIFDDQFSVERPDGSNFTLKIRSTKLEDSAMYFCASNPDRGNQPQHFGDGTRLSIL.

The chain joins TRBV4-1 to TRBJ2-1; no clear D gene. CDR3 length equals 16 residues. Germline V gene lookup returns CDR1 MGHRA and CDR2 YSYEKL. V was trimmed by 3 bases and J by 4 bases, leaving 16 bases between them. CDR3 loop: CASSHPQSTFYNEQFF. DNA of the CDR3: TGCGCCAGCAGCCACCCACAATCTACTTTTTACAATGAGCAGTTCTTC.

V and J are TRBV29-1 and TRBJ1-5, with 7 bases identical to TRBD1. This CDR3 spans 12 amino acids. Losses at the gene ends were 5 bases for V and 6 bases for J; bases not matched to a gene: 4. CDR1 and CDR2 (germline): SQVTM, ANQGSEA. The CDR3 nucleotides are TGCAGCGTTAAGACAGGGACTCAGCCCCAGCATTTT. Translating it yields CSVKTGTQPQHF.

J is TRBJ1-1 and V is TRBV6-5; possible D gene TRBD1, 6 bases. Trimming left V 5 bases short and J 1 base short, with 11 bases between. Germline values: CDR1 MNHEY, CDR2 SVGAGI. CDR3 length: 14 residues. The CDR3 DNA reads TGTGCCAGCAGTCGCGGACAGCCGAACACTGAAGCTTTCTTT. Protein product: CASSRGQPNTEAFF.

Details on this clone: Within the sample, other DNA sequences also encode this same CDR3. The J gene is TRBJ2-1, the V gene TRBV4-3, with D possibly being TRBD1 (6 bases). This CDR3 has 15 amino acids. With 0 bases removed from V and 6 bases from J, the gap between germline ends came to 12 bases. Germline values: CDR1 LGHNA, CDR2 YSLEER. The CDR3 loop is CASSQDRGVGNEQFF. The CDR3 coding sequence is TGCGCCAGCAGCCAAGACAGGGGTGTGGGCAATGAGCAGTTCTTC.

The chain combines TRBV18 with TRBJ2-7; tentatively, D is TRBD1 (5 bases). Trimming removed 2 bases at V and 5 bases at J, with 19 bases between. This CDR3 region has 16 residues. Per the germline V gene, CDR1 is KGHSH and CDR2 is LQKENI. CDR3 nucleotides: TGTGCCAGCTCACCAGCCCCAGGGATTCCGAGGAACGAGCAGTACTTC. It codes for CASSPAPGIPRNEQYF. Looking up the rest from reference TRBV18 and TRBJ2-7 gives the full variable domain: NAGVMQNPRHLVRRRGQEARLRCSPMKGHSHVYWYRQLPEEGLKFMVYLQKENIIDESGMPKERFSAEFPKEGPSILRIQQVVRGDSAAYFCASSPAPGIPRNEQYFGPGTRLTVT.

The CDR3, as DNA: TGTGCCAGTATCAGGGCGGCGAACACTGAAGCTTTCTTT. It is translated as CASIRAANTEAFF. This rearrangement joins TRBV19 to TRBJ1-1, with a possible D match to TRBD1 (5 bases). From germline, CDR1 is LNHDA and CDR2 SQIVND (reference sequence). The length of the CDR3 is 13 residues. Trimming cost V 7 bases and J 1 base, with 10 bases left between them. The complete variable domain, with remaining parts taken from reference TRBV19 and TRBJ1-1, reads DGGITQSPKYLFRKEGQNVTLSCEQNLNHDAMYWYRQDPGQGLRLIYYSQIVNDFQKGDIAEGYSVSREKKESFPLTVTSAQKNPTAFYLCASIRAANTEAFFGQGTRLTVV.

This chain uses TRBV19 with TRBJ2-7, with 9 bases fitting TRBD1. With V trimmed by 3 bases and J by 5 bases, 5 bases remained unmatched. The CDR3 loop spans 14 amino acids. The V gene's germline CDR1 is LNHDA and CDR2 SQIVND (reference sequence). CDR3 in DNA: TGTGCCAGTAGTATCGGACAGGGGTGGGACGAGCAGTACTTC. Protein sequence: CASSIGQGWDEQYF.

The genes are TRBV7-9 and TRBJ2-7; D is unclear. This CDR3 comprises 13 residues. The germline V and J ends were trimmed by 5 bases and 0 bases, with 8 bases remaining between them. From germline, CDR1 is SEHNR and CDR2 FQNEAQ (reference sequence). The CDR3, as DNA: TGTGCCAGCAGCCCTGGGCCCTCCTACGAGCAGTACTTC. Its protein is CASSPGPSYEQYF.

This chain joins TRBV14 and TRBJ2-1; the match to TRBD2 covers 8 bases. V gave up 3 bases and J gave up 6 bases; unmatched junction bases: 10. Germline CDR1 is SGHDN and CDR2 is FVKESK. This CDR3 comprises 16 residues. As DNA, the CDR3 is TGTGCCAGCAGCCAGTTGACTAGCGTGGGGGTCAATGAGCAGTTCTTC. Its translation: CASSQLTSVGVNEQFF.

The chain couples TRBV5-5 to TRBJ1-1; perhaps TRBD1 as D (6 bases). Trimming took 1 base from V and 2 from J, leaving 9 bases between them. This CDR3 spans 14 amino acids. Germline CDR1 is SGHKS and CDR2 is YYEKEE (reference sequence). The CDR3: CASSLWGLNTEAFF. The CDR3 nucleotides are TGTGCCAGCAGCTTGTGGGGGCTTAACACTGAAGCTTTCTTT. The full variable domain, completed using reference TRBV5-5 and TRBJ1-1, is DAGVTQSPTHLIKTRGQQVTLRCSPISGHKSVSWYQQVLGQGPQFIFQYYEKEERGRGNFPDRFSARQFPNYSSELNVNALLLGDSALYLCASSLWGLNTEAFFGQGTRLTVV.

V usage is TRBV9 and J usage is TRBJ2-5; possibly TRBD2 for D (6 bases). Germline CDR1 SGDLS, CDR2 YYNGEE. Trimming took off 0 bases at V and 1 base at J, with 10 bases between the two ends. This CDR3 region has 15 residues. The CDR3 sequence is CASSVGASVQETQYF. CDR3 DNA: TGTGCCAGCAGCGTAGGCGCTAGCGTCCAAGAGACCCAGTACTTC.

The chain uses TRBV7-9 and TRBJ2-7, with D tentatively TRBD2 (6 bases). Germline V gives CDR1 SEHNR, CDR2 FQNEAQ (reference sequence). CDR3 length: 13 amino acids. V shed 5 bases and J shed 2 bases, with 10 bases lying between them. Here the CDR3 reads CASSEGLAYEQYF. In DNA form, the CDR3 reads TGTGCCAGCAGCGAGGGACTTGCCTACGAGCAGTACTTC.

The rearrangement uses TRBV7-8 and TRBJ2-5, with unresolved D. V was trimmed by 5 bases and J by 7 bases, leaving 5 bases between them. CDR1 is SGHVS and CDR2 is FQNEAQ in the germline V gene. The CDR3 is 10 amino acids. CDR3 coding DNA: TGTGCCAGCAGCCTCGGGACCCAGTACTTC. It encodes CASSLGTQYF.

The chain employs TRBV7-9 and TRBJ2-7; 7 bases agree with TRBD1. The germline gives CDR1 SEHNR, CDR2 FQNEAQ (reference sequence). The CDR3 is 16 residues long. V shed 5 bases and J 2 bases; nucleotides not matched to a gene: 12. CDR3 nucleotides: TGTGCCAGCAGCCCCCCCCTGGCAGGGGGTGCCTACGAGCAGTACTTC. This encodes CASSPPLAGGAYEQYF.

This clone has just one count. This chain joins TRBV18 and TRBJ1-1, with D tentatively TRBD1 (5 bases). Germline CDR1 and CDR2: KGHSH and LQKENI. The CDR3 contains 14 residues. V shed 5 bases and J shed 1 base, with 11 bases lying between them. CDR3 amino acids: CASSSGEGNTEAFF. Written as DNA, the CDR3 is TGTGCCAGCTCATCGGGGGAGGGGAACACTGAAGCTTTCTTT.

This clone has only a few counts. The chain links TRBV19 to TRBJ1-1; 10 nucleotides match TRBD1. V was pared by 5 bases and J by 6 bases, with 6 bases of the junction left unmatched. Germline values: CDR1 LNHDA, CDR2 SQIVND (reference sequence). This CDR3 has 14 residues. The CDR3 bases are TGTGCCAGTAGTCCGGGACAGGGGTTACCTGAAGCTTTCTTT. It specifies CASSPGQGLPEAFF.

This clone came up a few times. The chain uses TRBV19 and TRBJ1-1; no definite D call. V was cut by 7 bases and J by 0 bases, with 12 bases left in between. The CDR3 has 14 amino acids. The germline gives CDR1 LNHDA, CDR2 SQIVND (reference sequence). For the CDR3, the DNA is TGTGCCAGTAAAGAGAGGGATCTGAACACTGAAGCTTTCTTT. Translating gives CASKERDLNTEAFF.